These 32 T cell receptor beta chains came from one sample sequenced in a study of blood T cell repertoires in COVID-19. Using immunoSEQ multiplex PCR, the repertoire was profiled, and TCRdb retains in-frame clones only, with some absent. The repertoire includes a few hundred thousand clones, less than 90% of them detected once, and less than 7% sits in the top ten. The specimen sequenced was PBMCs or T cells enriched from blood (not recorded which). All receptors derive from a middle-aged woman who had recovered from COVID-19.

In the case of this clone: At one end the junction does not follow the germline gene, possibly because of a read error. The rearrangement uses TRBV20-1 and TRBJ2-3, with 7 bases aligning to TRBD2. Germline values: CDR1 DFQATT, CDR2 SNEGSKA (reference sequence). The CDR3 contains 11 residues. DNA for the CDR3: TGCAGTGCTAGAGATTCGGCGGGACTAACCTTT. Translating gives CSARDSAGLTF.

The chain couples TRBV29-1 to TRBJ1-2; D uncertain. The CDR3 totals 12 residues. V was trimmed by 4 bases and J by 6 bases, leaving 12 bases between them. CDR1 is SQVTM, CDR2 ANQGSEA, per germline. The CDR3 loop is CSVGRLADGYTF. The CDR3 DNA reads as TGCAGCGTTGGGCGGCTGGCCGATGGCTACACCTTC.

As regards this clone: The sample holds other DNA sequences that translate to the same CDR3. The chain uses TRBV11-3 and TRBJ2-3; D may be TRBD2 (5 bases). Germline-derived CDR1 and CDR2 are SGHNT and YENEEA. The CDR3 totals 13 residues. V shed 1 base and J shed 5 bases, with 7 bases lying between them. DNA of the CDR3: TGTGCCAGCAGCTTAGGCGGGCGAGATACGCAGTATTTT. Translation gives CASSLGGRDTQYF. Filled out from reference TRBV11-3 and TRBJ2-3, the complete variable domain reads EAGVVQSPRYKIIEKKQPVAFWCNPISGHNTLYWYLQNLGQGPELLIRYENEEAVDDSQLPKDRFSAERLKGVDSTLKIQPAELGDSAVYLCASSLGGRDTQYFGPGTRLTVL.

The rearrangement joins TRBV12-3 or TRBV12-4 to TRBJ2-2; no clear D gene. V lost 7 bases and J lost 1, with 4 bases in between. This CDR3 region has 12 residues. The CDR3 protein is CASTGNTGELFF. The CDR3 DNA follows: TGTGCCAGCACGGGGAACACCGGGGAGCTGTTTTTT.

This clone was recorded a few times. The chain couples TRBV24-1 to TRBJ1-5; 10 bases line up with TRBD1. Germline CDR1 KGHDR, CDR2 SFDVKD. With V trimmed by 5 bases and J by 3 bases, 9 bases remained unmatched. The CDR3 has 17 residues. The CDR3 reads CATSGGGTGVYNQPQHF. For the CDR3, the DNA is TGTGCCACCAGTGGTGGCGGGACAGGGGTTTACAATCAGCCCCAGCATTTT.

The genes are TRBV7-2 and TRBJ2-3; perhaps TRBD1 as D (6 bases). This CDR3 has 15 residues. V was shortened by 5 bases and J by 1 base, with 13 bases between the two germline ends. In germline, CDR1 is SGHTA, CDR2 FQGNSA. The DNA for the CDR3 is TGTGCCAGCAGCATTGGGACATTTCGCACAGATACGCAGTATTTT. As protein: CASSIGTFRTDTQYF.

The genes are TRBV19 and TRBJ1-2; D not certain. This CDR3 has 17 residues. In germline, CDR1 is LNHDA, CDR2 SQIVND (reference sequence). Between the trimmed V and J ends, which lost 7 bases and 4 bases, there was a span of 25 bases. CDR3 region: CASIPGSSLGSSYGYTF. CDR3 DNA sequence: TGTGCCAGTATCCCGGGATCGTCCCTGGGTTCATCCTATGGCTACACCTTC.

The rearrangement joins TRBV28 to TRBJ1-5; 7 bases match TRBD1. CDR1 is MDHEN, CDR2 SYDVKM, per germline. This CDR3 comprises 14 residues. Trimming at V came to 4 bases and at J to 2 bases, leaving 2 bases not matched to a gene. The CDR3 loop is CASSSGQGNQPQHF. The CDR3 region has the DNA TGTGCCAGCAGTTCAGGACAGGGCAATCAGCCCCAGCATTTT.

This chain links TRBV12-3 or TRBV12-4 with TRBJ1-1; a weak D match, TRBD1 (6 bases). This CDR3 spans 13 amino acids. Deletions cut 3 bases from V and 3 bases from J, with 8 bases between. The CDR3 is CASSLAGDTEAFF. The DNA for the CDR3 is TGTGCCAGCAGTTTGGCAGGGGACACTGAAGCTTTCTTT.

This sequence joins TRBV30 and TRBJ1-1; TRBD1 aligns across 7 bases. The CDR3 sequence is 17 residues long. The trim removed 0 bases at V and 4 bases at J, leaving 14 bases unmatched. Germline CDR1 and CDR2: GTSNPN and SVGIG (reference sequence). The CDR3 sequence is CAWSVLKGARGPTEAFF. The CDR3 coding sequence is TGTGCCTGGAGTGTACTGAAGGGGGCGCGAGGACCCACTGAAGCTTTCTTT.

This clone occurred once. This chain links TRBV29-1 with TRBJ2-2; TRBD2 agrees at 13 bases. Trimming removed 7 bases from V and 6 bases from J; junction bases left unmatched: 5. Per the germline V gene, CDR1 is SQVTM and CDR2 is ANQGSEA. This CDR3 contains 14 residues. CDR3 coding DNA: TGCAGCGGCCGGACTAGCGGGAGTTCCGGGGAGCTGTTTTTT. It encodes CSGRTSGSSGELFF.

The DNA of the CDR3 is TGTGCCAGCAGCCCTGGGACCGGGACTAGGAACTACGAGCAGTACTTC. Its translation is CASSPGTGTRNYEQYF. The chain recombines TRBV3-1 (or the pseudogene TRBV3-2) with TRBJ2-7, with 8 bases lining up with TRBD2. CDR3 length: 16 amino acids. CDR1 and CDR2 (germline): LGHDT, YNNKEL (reference sequence). V was pared by 4 bases and J by 3 bases, with 11 bases of the junction left unmatched.

V gene TRBV11-2 combines with J gene TRBJ2-7; a possible D gene is TRBD2 (7 bases). The germline V gene has CDR1 SGHAT and CDR2 FQNNGV. V was shortened by 1 base and J by 6 bases, with 10 bases between the two germline ends. CDR3 length: 13 amino acids. The CDR3 region is CASSLAAGAEQYV. CDR3 sequence (DNA): TGTGCCAGCAGCTTAGCGGCGGGGGCCGAGCAGTACGTC.

This chain connects TRBV18 to TRBJ2-7; the match to TRBD2 covers 16 bases. The CDR3 totals 18 residues. Germline CDR1 KGHSH, CDR2 LQKENI. V was pared by 3 bases and J by 0 bases, with 5 bases of the junction left unmatched. The CDR3 region is CASSPGTSGRALSYEQYF. The CDR3 DNA reads TGTGCCAGCTCACCCGGGACTAGCGGGAGGGCCCTCTCCTACGAGCAGTACTTC.

This chain links TRBV19 with TRBJ1-2, with TRBD1 matching 9 bases. The germline V gene has CDR1 LNHDA and CDR2 SQIVND (reference sequence). The V segment lost 8 bases and the J segment 5 bases; nucleotides outside the gene matches: 9. The CDR3 is made up of 14 amino acids. CDR3 DNA sequence: TGTGCCAGTCGCCGGGACAGGGACCCTTATGGCTACACCTTC. This translates into CASRRDRDPYGYTF.

The rearrangement joins TRBV19 to TRBJ2-2; tentative D call: TRBD1 (6 bases). Germline V gene lookup returns CDR1 LNHDA and CDR2 SQIVND (reference sequence). This CDR3 region has 18 residues. Trimming removed 5 bases at V and 2 bases at J, with 21 bases between. The chain's CDR3 is CASSSLRGIGANTGELFF. Written as DNA, the CDR3 is TGTGCCAGTAGTTCACTCAGGGGTATCGGAGCCAACACCGGGGAGCTGTTTTTT.

This sequence joins TRBV6-5 and TRBJ1-1; D is possibly TRBD1 (5 bases). The CDR3 is 13 residues long. The ends were cut back, 7 bases at V and 7 bases at J, with 16 bases in the middle. CDR1 is MNHEY and CDR2 is SVGAGI in the germline V gene. The CDR3 sequence is CASNPLGGVEAFF. For the CDR3, the DNA is TGTGCCAGCAATCCTTTGGGGGGGGTTGAAGCTTTCTTT.

This clone was recorded many times. V and J are TRBV19 and TRBJ1-5, with D possibly being TRBD1 (6 bases). CDR1 and CDR2 (germline): LNHDA, SQIVND (reference sequence). The CDR3 is 14 amino acids. Between the trimmed V and J ends, which lost 9 bases and 0 bases, there was a span of 12 bases. In nucleotides, the CDR3 is TGTGCCAGCCAGGACAGTTATAGCAATCAGCCCCAGCATTTT. It codes for CASQDSYSNQPQHF.

The chain uses TRBV5-4 and TRBJ2-5; 7 bases line up with TRBD2. The CDR3 extends over 16 amino acids. Germline CDR1 and CDR2: SGHNT and YYREEE (reference sequence). Germline trimming cut 3 bases from V and 5 bases from J; bases unmatched to any gene: 13. CDR3 DNA: TGTGCCAGCAGCTCGGGGAGGGGACTCGGGCAGGAGACCCAGTACTTC. Translating it yields CASSSGRGLGQETQYF.

This clone turned up a few times. The chain links TRBV28 to TRBJ1-6; TRBD1 aligns across 10 bases. This CDR3 spans 14 amino acids. Germline trimming cut 4 bases from V and 8 bases from J; bases unmatched to any gene: 2. Germline V gene data show CDR1 as MDHEN and CDR2 as SYDVKM. CDR3 protein: CASSSTGGDSPLHF. Here the CDR3 DNA reads TGTGCCAGCAGTTCGACAGGGGGCGATTCACCCCTCCACTTT. Combining the CDR3 with reference TRBV28 and TRBJ1-6 gives the whole variable domain DVKVTQSSRYLVKRTGEKVFLECVQDMDHENMFWYRQDPGLGLRLIYFSYDVKMKEKGDIPEGYSVSREKKERFSLILESASTNQTSMYLCASSSTGGDSPLHFGNGTRLTVT.

The rearrangement joins TRBV7-2 to TRBJ2-3; TRBD1 matches 9 bases. With 5 bases clipped from V and 2 bases from J, the junction kept 8 bases outside the gene matches. CDR1 is SGHTA and CDR2 is FQGNSA in the germline V gene. The CDR3 runs to 16 residues. The CDR3 loop is CASSAHRDRATDTQYF. The CDR3 bases are TGTGCCAGCAGCGCCCATCGGGACAGGGCCACAGATACGCAGTATTTT.

The chain joins TRBV4-1 to TRBJ1-2, with a weak D call TRBD1 (5 bases). The CDR3 totals 15 residues. Between the trimmed V and J ends, which lost 0 bases and 4 bases, there was a span of 12 bases. CDR1 and CDR2 (germline): MGHRA, YSYEKL. CDR3 coding DNA: TGCGCCAGCAGCCAAGATTCCCAGGGAACCTATGGCTACACCTTC. This codes for CASSQDSQGTYGYTF.

This clone was seen at least ten times. V is TRBV6-2 or TRBV6-3 and J is TRBJ2-7; D not resolved. CDR1 and CDR2 from the germline V gene are MNHEY and SVGEGT. This CDR3 contains 14 residues. Trimming pared 4 bases from V and 1 base from J, leaving 11 bases between. CDR3 DNA sequence: TGTGCCAGCAGTTGGCAAGAGGATTCCTACGAGCAGTACGTC. Translation: CASSWQEDSYEQYV.

This clone showed up just once. The chain carries TRBV11-3 and TRBJ2-1; 8 nucleotides line up with TRBD2. V trimming: 4 bases; J trimming: 2 bases; junction bases outside the gene matches: 4. The CDR3 covers 15 residues. Germline CDR1 is SGHNT and CDR2 is YENEEA. The CDR3 region is CASSSLAGPYNEQFF. Written as DNA, the CDR3 is TGTGCCAGCAGCTCGTTAGCGGGGCCCTACAATGAGCAGTTCTTC.

The V call is TRBV11-2, the J call TRBJ2-1, with TRBD2 matching over 8 bases. Germline loops: CDR1 SGHAT, CDR2 FQNNGV. Trimming at V came to 4 bases and at J to 6 bases, leaving 5 bases not matched to a gene. The length of the CDR3 is 14 residues. The CDR3 DNA reads as TGTGCCAGCAGCTCCTCAGCGGGAGTCAATGAGCAGTTCTTC. Protein: CASSSSAGVNEQFF. Full variable domain (remainder filled in from reference TRBV11-2 and TRBJ2-1): EAGVAQSPRYKIIEKRQSVAFWCNPISGHATLYWYQQILGQGPKLLIQFQNNGVVDDSQLPKDRFSAERLKGVDSTLKIQPAKLEDSAVYLCASSSSAGVNEQFFGPGTRLTVL.

The V call is TRBV28, the J call TRBJ2-7, with a weak D call TRBD2 (6 bases). This CDR3 comprises 16 residues. Germline CDR1 and CDR2: MDHEN and SYDVKM. The V and J ends lost 4 bases and 2 bases respectively, with 18 bases between them. The CDR3 region has the DNA TGTGCCAGCAGTTCCCCGGGACTTGCCAGCGCCTACGAGCAGTACGTC. Its protein is CASSSPGLASAYEQYV.

This clone was counted ten times or more. The CDR3 here is CASSRDFYNEQFF. The CDR3 DNA follows: TGTGCCAGCAGTCGGGACTTTTACAATGAGCAGTTCTTC. The genes are TRBV6-5 and TRBJ2-1; possible D gene TRBD2, 6 bases. Germline V gives CDR1 MNHEY, CDR2 SVGAGI. Trimming took 5 bases from V and 4 from J, leaving 9 bases between them. This CDR3 is 13 amino acids long.

The gene calls are TRBV29-1 and TRBJ2-7; a possible D gene is TRBD2 (6 bases). The V end was cut by 7 bases, the J end by 3 bases, with 16 bases between. Germline CDR1 is SQVTM and CDR2 is ANQGSEA. There are 13 residues in the CDR3. The CDR3 sequence: CSASYAGYYEQYF. The CDR3 coding sequence is TGCAGCGCCTCCTATGCGGGGTACTACGAGCAGTACTTC.

The CDR3 is CASLGLAGANEQFF. The CDR3 nucleotides read TGTGCCAGCTTGGGACTAGCGGGAGCCAATGAGCAGTTCTTC. The J gene is TRBJ2-1, the V gene TRBV6-5; 14 nucleotides line up with TRBD2. CDR3 length: 14 residues. The V gene's germline CDR1 is MNHEY and CDR2 SVGAGI. V lost 8 bases, J lost 6 bases, and 3 bases stayed unmatched.

This chain links TRBV28 with TRBJ1-6, with D uncertain. The CDR3 loop spans 15 amino acids. Looked up from germline, CDR1 is MDHEN and CDR2 is SYDVKM. Deletions cut 6 bases from V and 7 bases from J, with 16 bases between. The CDR3 nucleotides read TGTGCCAGCAGCACGGACGGAGGACTGAATTCACCCCTCCACTTT. This codes for CASSTDGGLNSPLHF. The variable domain in full, with the rest retrieved from reference TRBV28 and TRBJ1-6, is DVKVTQSSRYLVKRTGEKVFLECVQDMDHENMFWYRQDPGLGLRLIYFSYDVKMKEKGDIPEGYSVSREKKERFSLILESASTNQTSMYLCASSTDGGLNSPLHFGNGTRLTVT.

This rearrangement joins TRBV3-1 (or the pseudogene TRBV3-2) to TRBJ2-5, with D maybe TRBD1 (6 bases). CDR3 length: 16 residues. CDR1 and CDR2 from the germline V gene are LGHDT and YNNKEL (reference sequence). Trimming shortened V by 0 bases and J by 3 bases, and 14 bases separated the two germline ends. This CDR3 reads CASSQDLGQMEETQYF. CDR3 nucleotides: TGTGCCAGCAGCCAAGACCTTGGACAGATGGAAGAGACCCAGTACTTC.

The chain combines TRBV5-1 with TRBJ1-3; 10 bases align to TRBD1. This CDR3 region has 14 residues. The ends lost 4 bases at V and 4 bases at J; junction bases unmatched: 2. The germline V gene encodes CDR1 SGHRS and CDR2 YFSETQ. The CDR3 DNA follows: TGCGCCAGCAGCGGGACAGGGGCGGGAAACACCATATATTTT. Protein sequence: CASSGTGAGNTIYF.